Following are 9 T cell receptor beta chains from one sample sequenced in a study of identical twins. From the 5' RACE reads, TCRdb called clonotypes with MiXCR, one entry per CDR3 protein. The data hold about 570,000 distinct CDR3 sequences, with just under 10% observed a single time. These data were likewise used in another study, on yellow fever vaccine responses in identical twins.

Specimen: PBMCs. Receptors originate from a woman aged 18-35 years in good health.

This clonotype was recorded many times. The CDR3 nucleotides are TGTGCCAGCAGTGATGACCCCGGGACAGGGGACACAGATACGCAGTATTTT. The encoded protein is CASSDDPGTGDTDTQYF. The chain combines TRBV6-1 with TRBJ2-3; 10 bases align to TRBD1. The germline V gene has CDR1 MNHNS and CDR2 SASEGT. The CDR3 totals 17 residues. J was trimmed by 2 bases and V by 3 bases; bases with no gene match: 8.

This clonotype was found a few times. V usage is TRBV16 and J usage is TRBJ1-2; the D is unclear. This CDR3 region has 12 residues. Trimming shortened V by 2 bases and J by 8 bases, and 9 bases separated the two germline ends. Germline lookup yields CDR1 KGHSY and CDR2 FQNENV. In nucleotides, the CDR3 is TGTGCCAGCAGCCAAGGTTCCCTCGGCTACACCTTC. Protein sequence: CASSQGSLGYTF.

The gene calls are TRBV14 and TRBJ2-2; 7 bases agree with TRBD1. From germline, CDR1 is SGHDN and CDR2 FVKESK. The V segment lost 4 bases and the J segment 4 bases; nucleotides outside the gene matches: 6. The length of the CDR3 is 15 residues. CDR3 loop: CASSPGQVFTGELFF. The CDR3 DNA is TGTGCCAGCAGCCCTGGACAGGTTTTCACCGGGGAGCTGTTTTTT. The full variable domain, rest sourced from reference TRBV14 and TRBJ2-2, is EAGVTQFPSHSVIEKGQTVTLRCDPISGHDNLYWYRRVMGKEIKFLLHFVKESKQDESGMPNNRFLAERTGGTYSTLKVQPAELEDSGVYFCASSPGQVFTGELFFGEGSRLTVL.

This clonotype was observed many times. This chain connects TRBV2 to TRBJ2-3, with 7 positions matching TRBD2. V shed 7 bases, J shed 1 base, and the junction held 14 bases outside the gene matches. From germline, CDR1 is SNHLY and CDR2 FYNNEI. The CDR3 is 17 residues long. CDR3 in DNA: TGTGCCAGCAATGGCGGGAGAGGACAAGGCCGCACAGATACGCAGTATTTT. Protein: CASNGGRGQGRTDTQYF.

This clonotype was found many times. The chain links TRBV15 to TRBJ2-1; D is tentatively TRBD1 or TRBD2 (7 bases each). The CDR3 extends over 15 amino acids. Germline loops: CDR1 LNHNV, CDR2 YYDKDF (reference sequence). V was clipped by 8 bases and J by 9 bases, with 23 bases between them. In DNA form, the CDR3 reads TGTGCCACCTCAGGGGGGTCAGGGGCGGGAGCTGAGCAGTTCTTC. This gives the protein CATSGGSGAGAEQFF.

This clonotype was counted many times. The chain has TRBV10-3 and TRBJ2-3; D is undetermined. CDR1 ENHRY and CDR2 SYGVKD come from the germline V gene. Between the trimmed V and J ends, which lost 2 bases and 2 bases, there was a span of 14 bases. CDR3 length: 16 residues. In DNA form, the CDR3 reads TGTGCCATCAGTGAGGCACTAAAGTCGGACACAGATACGCAGTATTTT. It yields the protein CAISEALKSDTDTQYF.

The table lists this clonotype with many counts. As DNA, the CDR3 is TGTGCCAGCAGCCAAGCTGGAGCGGATAAGCAGTTCTTC. Protein: CASSQAGADKQFF. The chain carries TRBV3-1 and TRBJ2-1; possibly TRBD2 for D (5 bases). The germline CDR1 and CDR2 sequences are LGHDT and YNNKEL (reference sequence). The CDR3 covers 13 residues. Between the trimmed V and J ends, which lost 1 base and 11 bases, there was a span of 12 bases.

This clonotype was counted only a few times. The chain recombines TRBV6-2 or TRBV6-3 with TRBJ2-7; D is ambiguous. The CDR3 runs 13 residues. Germline V gives CDR1 MNHEY, CDR2 SVGEGT. V was clipped by 8 bases and J by 0 bases, with 11 bases between them. The CDR3: CASLSDNSYEQYF. In DNA, the CDR3 is TGTGCCAGCCTCTCCGACAACTCCTACGAGCAGTACTTC.

This clonotype was recorded many times. This rearrangement joins TRBV4-2 to TRBJ2-1; 7 bases fit TRBD2. Germline V gives CDR1 LGHNA, CDR2 YNFKEQ. The length of the CDR3 is 17 residues. Losses at the gene ends were 0 bases for V and 0 bases for J; bases not matched to a gene: 5. The CDR3 reads CASSQESGGSSYNEQFF. The CDR3 DNA is TGTGCCAGCAGCCAAGAGTCGGGCGGGAGCTCCTACAATGAGCAGTTCTTC.